A single sample gave rise to the 2 T cell receptor beta chains below, sequenced in a study of blood T cell repertoires in COVID-19. The data were produced by immunoSEQ multiplex PCR, yet TCRdb's version contains in-frame clones alone and is incomplete. Of under 250,000 clones in the sample, around 80% were seen once. Source material: PBMCs or T cells enriched from blood (not recorded which). The receptor set was obtained from a man in his sixties who had recovered from COVID-19.

The chain carries TRBV18 and TRBJ1-3, with D hard to call. In germline, CDR1 is KGHSH, CDR2 LQKENI. V gave up 5 bases and J gave up 0 bases, with 14 bases separating them. There are 16 residues in the CDR3. For the CDR3, the DNA is TGTGCCAGCTCAACAACGCAGGCCAACTCTGGAAACACCATATATTTT. Amino acid sequence: CASSTTQANSGNTIYF. The whole variable domain, remainder taken from reference TRBV18 and TRBJ1-3, is NAGVMQNPRHLVRRRGQEARLRCSPMKGHSHVYWYRQLPEEGLKFMVYLQKENIIDESGMPKERFSAEFPKEGPSILRIQQVVRGDSAAYFCASSTTQANSGNTIYFGEGSWLTVV.

The CDR3 nucleotides read TGTGCCGTAGAAGCAGGGGGCAGCTCTGGAAACACCATATATTTT. Translating gives CAVEAGGSSGNTIYF. The chain has TRBV24-1 and TRBJ1-3; 8 bases line up with TRBD1. V lost 12 bases to trimming and J lost 0 bases; unmatched junction nucleotides: 9. The germline V gene encodes CDR1 KGHDR and CDR2 SFDVKD. The CDR3 has 15 residues.